The 8 T cell receptor beta chains in this list originate from one sample, sequenced in a study of radiation and T cells in renal cell carcinoma. The time point: blood 4 weeks post-SBRT, at nephrectomy. Treatment noted: 15 Gy SBRT to primary tumor, nephrectomy 4 weeks later. Generated by immunoSEQ multiplex PCR, the TCRdb table keeps only in-frame clones and is missing some. The sample records approximately 86,000 clones, roughly 80% being singletons. The specimen was blood, collected from a patient whose treatment included radiotherapy and nephrectomy. The receptors stem from a man aged 45-65 years with renal cell carcinoma.

J is TRBJ2-7 and V is TRBV2; D is possibly TRBD2 (5 bases). V lost 0 bases to trimming and J lost 3 bases, with 12 bases between them. There are 15 residues in the CDR3. Germline V gene lookup returns CDR1 SNHLY and CDR2 FYNNEI. CDR3 coding DNA: TGTGCCAGCAGTGAAGCAAGTGGGAGTTTCTACGAGCAGTACTTC. It translates to CASSEASGSFYEQYF.

The gene calls are TRBV27 and TRBJ2-1; unclear D gene. With 6 bases removed from V and 4 bases from J, the gap between germline ends came to 16 bases. The CDR3 has 15 amino acids. Germline V CDR1 and CDR2: MNHEY, SMNVEV (reference sequence). The CDR3 sequence: CASRPLAEQYNEQFF. DNA for the CDR3: TGTGCCAGCAGGCCACTCGCGGAACAGTACAATGAGCAGTTCTTC.

The chain carries TRBV9 and TRBJ2-7; tentatively, D is TRBD2 (7 bases). V lost 0 bases to trimming and J lost 2 bases, with 12 bases between them. The CDR3 consists of 15 residues. CDR1 and CDR2 from the germline V gene are SGDLS and YYNGEE. The CDR3 spells CASSVGSGGAYEQYF. The CDR3 DNA is TGTGCCAGCAGCGTAGGGTCGGGGGGCGCCTACGAGCAGTACTTC.

The gene calls are TRBV5-1 and TRBJ1-5; D not certain. CDR1 is SGHRS and CDR2 is YFSETQ in the germline V gene. The CDR3 loop spans 15 amino acids. V was pared by 1 base and J by 0 bases, with 8 bases between. The CDR3: CASSLSGNSNQPQHF. The CDR3 DNA reads as TGCGCCAGCAGCTTGAGTGGAAATAGCAATCAGCCCCAGCATTTT.

This clone was observed once. The chain combines TRBV5-1 with TRBJ2-5, with 10 bases aligning to TRBD1. V was clipped by 4 bases and J by 5 bases; unmatched bases: 8. The CDR3 sequence is 15 residues long. The germline V gene encodes CDR1 SGHRS and CDR2 YFSETQ. The CDR3 region has the DNA TGCGCCAGCAGCACGACTCCGGGACAGGGGGAGACCCAGTACTTC. Translating gives CASSTTPGQGETQYF.

This clone was seen only once. This chain uses TRBV7-2 with TRBJ1-1, with D unresolved. Germline V gene data show CDR1 as SGHTA and CDR2 as FQGNSA. The CDR3 is 14 amino acids. V lost 2 bases, J lost 1 base, and 8 bases lay in between. Here the CDR3 DNA reads TGTGCCAGCAGCTTATCCTTTGCGAACACTGAAGCTTTCTTT. Residues: CASSLSFANTEAFF.

The CDR3: CASSFAPNAYTEAFF. The CDR3 coding sequence is TGCGCCAGCAGCTTCGCGCCTAACGCTTACACTGAAGCTTTCTTT. The V call is TRBV5-1, the J call TRBJ1-1; D not resolved. Trimming took off 2 bases at V and 3 bases at J, with 14 bases between the two ends. Germline V CDR1 and CDR2: SGHRS, YFSETQ. The CDR3 length is 15 residues.

This chain joins TRBV29-1 and TRBJ1-3; the match to TRBD1 covers 9 bases. The V and J ends lost 6 bases and 2 bases, in that order; junction bases with no gene match: 2. From germline, CDR1 is SQVTM and CDR2 ANQGSEA. This CDR3 comprises 13 residues. The CDR3 sequence: CSVGDRAGNTIYF. CDR3 DNA sequence: TGCAGCGTCGGGGACAGGGCTGGAAACACCATATATTTT.